This entry lists 2 T cell receptor beta chains sequenced from one sample in a study of blood T cells in healthy people across ages (dated by TCRdb to 2014 to 2015). Receptors were amplified or captured by 5' RACE. For sequencing, an Illumina HiSeq 2500 was employed. A second roughly 6 to 11 cycle PCR used a sample-barcoded 5' primer and a J-beta primer mix. The public reads were run again by TCRdb, first through fastp at Q25 and then through MiXCR, and only productive beta chains were kept. Duplicate CDR3 protein sequences are folded into a single record with the most common DNA and genes. The sample yields around 320,000 distinct CDR3 sequences; 27% were counted once. The ten biggest clones cover around 30% of the sample. Sequenced input: blood. Receptor source: a woman aged 70-85 years in good health.

This clonotype came up many times. The J gene is TRBJ2-3, the V gene TRBV11-2; D remains ambiguous. This CDR3 has 16 amino acids. Trimming removed 5 bases from V and 3 bases from J, with 18 bases in between. The germline gives CDR1 SGHAT, CDR2 FQNNGV. In nucleotides, the CDR3 is TGTGCCAGCAGCCACTTTCCTATAGGAGTGACAGATACGCAGTATTTT. Protein sequence: CASSHFPIGVTDTQYF.

The chain employs TRBV6-5 and TRBJ1-6; no clear D gene. Germline-derived CDR1 and CDR2 are MNHEY and SVGAGI. The CDR3 extends over 16 amino acids. Trimming stripped 2 bases from V and 0 bases from J, with 8 bases between. The CDR3 DNA reads as TGTGCCAGCAGTTACGATGGGAGCTCCTATAATTCACCCCTCCACTTT. It is translated as CASSYDGSSYNSPLHF.